This T cell receptor (beta chain) came from a study of CD8 T cells in ankylosing spondylitis. Comment on this clonotype: Its specificity is unknown.

General study results and limits: From matched ankylosing spondylitis synovial fluid, disease-linked clones were reportedly recovered at significantly enriched levels. Some motif variants were previously reported in reactive arthritis synovial fluid and blood. Blood of patients with ankylosing spondylitis appeared to be characterized by a TCR beta motif of about 8 highly homologous variants.

The authors made TCR beta libraries by quantitative 5'-RACE with molecular barcodes. TCRdb called the 5' RACE reads again in MiXCR, with one record for every CDR3 protein. The data contain about 240,000 distinct CDR3 sequences, over 8.5% of them singletons. The germline CDR1 and CDR2 sequences are SGHAT and FQDESV (reference sequence). V lost 6 bases to trimming and J lost 4 bases, with 27 bases between them. This CDR3 is 19 amino acids long. The chain uses TRBV11-1 and TRBJ1-4, with D possibly being TRBD1 (5 bases). Specimen: blood, either unsorted or a sorted T cell fraction (not recorded which). The source is a male donor with ankylosing spondylitis or in good health (not recorded which). CDR3 nucleotide sequence: TGTGCCAGCAGAAGAGGGATTGGAAGGGGCCGCCCGGGTAATGAAAAACTGTTTTTT. Translating gives CASRRGIGRGRPGNEKLFF.